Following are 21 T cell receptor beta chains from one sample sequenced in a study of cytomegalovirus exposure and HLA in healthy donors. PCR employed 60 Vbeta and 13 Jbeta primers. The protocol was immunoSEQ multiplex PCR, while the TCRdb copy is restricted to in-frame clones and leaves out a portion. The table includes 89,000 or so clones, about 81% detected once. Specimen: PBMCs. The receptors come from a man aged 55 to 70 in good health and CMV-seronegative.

The CDR3 bases are TGTGCCAGCAGCAAAGGACGGGGATCCTACGAGCAGTACTTC. Translation gives CASSKGRGSYEQYF. V and J are TRBV11-2 and TRBJ2-7; the D gene is possibly TRBD2 (5 bases). The germline V gene encodes CDR1 SGHAT and CDR2 FQNNGV. The CDR3 is made up of 14 amino acids. Trimming took off 5 bases at V and 1 base at J, with 12 bases between the two ends. Drawing the rest from reference TRBV11-2 and TRBJ2-7, the complete variable domain is EAGVAQSPRYKIIEKRQSVAFWCNPISGHATLYWYQQILGQGPKLLIQFQNNGVVDDSQLPKDRFSAERLKGVDSTLKIQPAKLEDSAVYLCASSKGRGSYEQYFGPGTRLTVT.

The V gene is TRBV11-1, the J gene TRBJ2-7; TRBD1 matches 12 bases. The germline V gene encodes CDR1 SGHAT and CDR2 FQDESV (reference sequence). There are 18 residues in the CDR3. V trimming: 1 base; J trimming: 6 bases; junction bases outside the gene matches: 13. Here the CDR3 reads CASSLEIRYGTGGTEQYF. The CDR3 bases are TGTGCCAGCAGCTTAGAAATTCGATACGGGACAGGGGGCACCGAGCAGTACTTC.

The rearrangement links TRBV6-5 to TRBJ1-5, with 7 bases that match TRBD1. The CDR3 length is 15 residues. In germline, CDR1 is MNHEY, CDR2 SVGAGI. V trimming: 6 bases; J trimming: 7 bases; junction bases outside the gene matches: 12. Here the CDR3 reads CASRQGQGFRQPQHF. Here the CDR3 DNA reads TGTGCCAGCAGACAGGGGCAGGGTTTTCGACAGCCCCAGCATTTT.

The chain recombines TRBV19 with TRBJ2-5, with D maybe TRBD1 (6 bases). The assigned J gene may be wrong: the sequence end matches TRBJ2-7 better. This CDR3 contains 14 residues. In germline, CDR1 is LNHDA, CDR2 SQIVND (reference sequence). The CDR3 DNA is TGTGCCAGTAGTACCCGGGACACAAACTACGAGCAGTACTTC. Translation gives CASSTRDTNYEQYF.

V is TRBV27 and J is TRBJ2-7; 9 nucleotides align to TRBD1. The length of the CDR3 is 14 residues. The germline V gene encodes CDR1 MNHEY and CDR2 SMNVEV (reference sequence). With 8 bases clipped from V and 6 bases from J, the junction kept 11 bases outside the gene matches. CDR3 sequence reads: CASRTWDRESEQYF. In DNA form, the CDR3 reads TGTGCCAGCCGAACCTGGGACAGGGAATCCGAGCAGTACTTC.

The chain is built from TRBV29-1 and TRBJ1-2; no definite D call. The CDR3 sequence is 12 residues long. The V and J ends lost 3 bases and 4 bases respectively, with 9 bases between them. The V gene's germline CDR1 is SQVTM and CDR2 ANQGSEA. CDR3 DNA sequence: TGCAGCGTTGATACGGGGATCTATGGCTACACCTTC. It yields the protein CSVDTGIYGYTF.

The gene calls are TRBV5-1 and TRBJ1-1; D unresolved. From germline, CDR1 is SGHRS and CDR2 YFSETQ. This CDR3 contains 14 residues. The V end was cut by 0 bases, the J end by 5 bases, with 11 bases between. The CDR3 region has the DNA TGCGCCAGCAGCTTGGCGGGGAGGGCTACTGAAGCTTTCTTT. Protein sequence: CASSLAGRATEAFF. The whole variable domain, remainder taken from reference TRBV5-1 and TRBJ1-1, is KAGVTQTPRYLIKTRGQQVTLSCSPISGHRSVSWYQQTPGQGLQFLFEYFSETQRNKGNFPGRFSGRQFSNSRSEMNVSTLELGDSALYLCASSLAGRATEAFFGQGTRLTVV.

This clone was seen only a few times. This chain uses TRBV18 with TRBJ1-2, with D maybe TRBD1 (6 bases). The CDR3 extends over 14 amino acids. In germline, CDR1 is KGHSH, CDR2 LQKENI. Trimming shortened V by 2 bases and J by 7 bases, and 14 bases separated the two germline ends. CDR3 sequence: CASSPSGETGGYTF. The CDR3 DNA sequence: TGTGCCAGCTCACCATCAGGGGAAACGGGTGGCTACACCTTC.

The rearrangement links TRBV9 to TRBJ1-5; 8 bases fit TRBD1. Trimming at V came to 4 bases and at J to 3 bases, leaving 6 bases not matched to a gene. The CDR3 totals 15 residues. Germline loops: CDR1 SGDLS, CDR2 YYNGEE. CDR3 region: CASSPTGGLNQPQHF. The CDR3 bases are TGTGCCAGCAGCCCTACAGGGGGACTCAATCAGCCCCAGCATTTT.

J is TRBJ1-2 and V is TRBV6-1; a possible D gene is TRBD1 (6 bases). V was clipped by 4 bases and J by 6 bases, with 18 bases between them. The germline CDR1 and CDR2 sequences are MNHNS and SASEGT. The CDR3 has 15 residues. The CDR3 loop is CASSGRTGQMDGYTF. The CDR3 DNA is TGTGCCAGCAGTGGACGAACCGGACAGATGGATGGCTACACCTTC.

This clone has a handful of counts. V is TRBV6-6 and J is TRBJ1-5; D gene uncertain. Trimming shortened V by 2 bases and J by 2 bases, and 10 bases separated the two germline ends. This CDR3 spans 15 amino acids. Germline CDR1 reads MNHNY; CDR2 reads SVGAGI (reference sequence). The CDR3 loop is CASSYGIEGNQPQHF. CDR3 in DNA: TGTGCCAGCAGTTACGGTATCGAGGGCAATCAGCCCCAGCATTTT.

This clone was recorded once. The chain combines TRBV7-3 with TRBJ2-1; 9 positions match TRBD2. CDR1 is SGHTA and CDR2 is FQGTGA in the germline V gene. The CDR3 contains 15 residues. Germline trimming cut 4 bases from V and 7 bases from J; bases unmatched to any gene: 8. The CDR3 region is CASSSGTSPRNEQFF. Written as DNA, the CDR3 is TGTGCCAGCAGCTCCGGGACTAGCCCCCGGAATGAGCAGTTCTTC. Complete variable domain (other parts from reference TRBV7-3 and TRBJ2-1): GAGVSQTPSNKVTEKGKYVELRCDPISGHTALYWYRQSLGQGPEFLIYFQGTGAADDSGLPNDRFFAVRPEGSVSTLKIQRTERGDSAVYLCASSSGTSPRNEQFFGPGTRLTVL.

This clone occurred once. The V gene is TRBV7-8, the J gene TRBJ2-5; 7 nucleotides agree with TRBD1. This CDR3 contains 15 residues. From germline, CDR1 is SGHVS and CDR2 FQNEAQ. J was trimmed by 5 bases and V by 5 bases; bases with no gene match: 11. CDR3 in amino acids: CASSVAGTAQETQYF. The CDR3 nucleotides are TGTGCCAGCAGCGTCGCCGGGACAGCTCAGGAGACCCAGTACTTC.

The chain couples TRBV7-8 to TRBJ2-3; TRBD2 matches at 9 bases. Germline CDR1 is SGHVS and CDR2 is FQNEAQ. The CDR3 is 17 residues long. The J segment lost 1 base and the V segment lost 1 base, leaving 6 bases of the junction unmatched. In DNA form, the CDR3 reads TGTGCCAGCAGCTTAGGTGGCGGGGGGGCGGGCACAGATACGCAGTATTTT. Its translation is CASSLGGGGAGTDTQYF.

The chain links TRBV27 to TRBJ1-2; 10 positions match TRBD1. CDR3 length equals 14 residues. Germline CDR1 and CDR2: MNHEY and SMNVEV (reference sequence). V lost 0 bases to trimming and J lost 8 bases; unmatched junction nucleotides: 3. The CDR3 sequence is CASSLSGDRGGYTF. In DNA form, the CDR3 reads TGTGCCAGCAGTTTATCCGGGGACAGGGGCGGCTACACCTTC.

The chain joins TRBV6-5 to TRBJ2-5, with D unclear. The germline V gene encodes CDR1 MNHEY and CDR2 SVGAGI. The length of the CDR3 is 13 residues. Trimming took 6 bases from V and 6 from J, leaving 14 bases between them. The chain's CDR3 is CASSLVGPKTQYF. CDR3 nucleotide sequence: TGTGCCAGCAGCCTGGTGGGCCCAAAGACCCAGTACTTC.

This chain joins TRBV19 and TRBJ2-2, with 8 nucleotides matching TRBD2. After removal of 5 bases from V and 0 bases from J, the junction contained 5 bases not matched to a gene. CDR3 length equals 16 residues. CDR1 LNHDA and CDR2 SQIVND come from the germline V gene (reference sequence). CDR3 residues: CASSLQAGANTGELFF. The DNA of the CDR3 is TGTGCCAGTAGTCTTCAAGCGGGGGCGAACACCGGGGAGCTGTTTTTT.

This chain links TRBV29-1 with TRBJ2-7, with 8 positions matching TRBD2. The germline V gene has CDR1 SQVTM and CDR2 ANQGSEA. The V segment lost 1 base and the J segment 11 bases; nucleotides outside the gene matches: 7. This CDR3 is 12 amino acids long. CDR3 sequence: CSVEGSGEPKYF. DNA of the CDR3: TGCAGCGTTGAAGGTAGCGGGGAGCCTAAGTACTTC.

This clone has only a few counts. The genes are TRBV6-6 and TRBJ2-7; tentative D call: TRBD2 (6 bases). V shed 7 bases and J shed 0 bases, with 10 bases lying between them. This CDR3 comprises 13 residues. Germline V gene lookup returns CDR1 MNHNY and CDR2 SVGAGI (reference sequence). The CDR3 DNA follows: TGTGCCAGCATGCGGGAACTCTCCTACGAGCAGTACTTC. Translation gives CASMRELSYEQYF.

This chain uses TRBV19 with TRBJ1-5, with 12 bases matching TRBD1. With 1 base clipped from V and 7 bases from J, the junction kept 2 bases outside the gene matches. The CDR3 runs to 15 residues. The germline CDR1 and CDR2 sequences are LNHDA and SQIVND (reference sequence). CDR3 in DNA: TGTGCCAGTAGTATAGGGGACAGGGGGCGACAGCCCCAGCATTTT. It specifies CASSIGDRGRQPQHF.

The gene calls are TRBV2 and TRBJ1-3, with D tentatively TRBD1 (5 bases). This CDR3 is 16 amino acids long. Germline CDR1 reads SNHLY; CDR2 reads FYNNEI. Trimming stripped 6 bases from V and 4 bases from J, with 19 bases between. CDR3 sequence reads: CASSWSRAASGNTIYF. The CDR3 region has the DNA TGTGCCAGCAGCTGGAGCAGGGCCGCATCGGGAAACACCATATATTTT.